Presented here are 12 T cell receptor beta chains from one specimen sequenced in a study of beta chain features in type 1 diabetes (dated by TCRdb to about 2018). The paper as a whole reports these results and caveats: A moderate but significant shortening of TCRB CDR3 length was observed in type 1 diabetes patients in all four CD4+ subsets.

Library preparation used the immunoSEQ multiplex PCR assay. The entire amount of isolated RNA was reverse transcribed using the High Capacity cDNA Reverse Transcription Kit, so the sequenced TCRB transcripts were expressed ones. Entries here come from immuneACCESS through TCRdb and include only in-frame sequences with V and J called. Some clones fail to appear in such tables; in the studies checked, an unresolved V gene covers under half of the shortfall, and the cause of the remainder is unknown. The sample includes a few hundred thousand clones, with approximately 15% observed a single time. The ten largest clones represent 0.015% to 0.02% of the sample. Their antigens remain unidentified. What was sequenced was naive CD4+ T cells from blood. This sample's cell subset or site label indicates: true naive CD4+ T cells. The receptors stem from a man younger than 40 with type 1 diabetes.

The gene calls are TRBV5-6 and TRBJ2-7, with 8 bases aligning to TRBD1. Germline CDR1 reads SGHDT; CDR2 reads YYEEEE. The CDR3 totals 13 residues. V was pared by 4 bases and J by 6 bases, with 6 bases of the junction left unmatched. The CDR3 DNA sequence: TGTGCCAGCAGCAATGGACAGGGAGGCGAGCAGTACTTC. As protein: CASSNGQGGEQYF.

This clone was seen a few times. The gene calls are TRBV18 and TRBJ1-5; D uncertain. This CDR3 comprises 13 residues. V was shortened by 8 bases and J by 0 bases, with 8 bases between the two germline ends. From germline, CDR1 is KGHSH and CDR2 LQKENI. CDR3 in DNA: TGTGCCAGCGGCCGGGATAGCAATCAGCCCCAGCATTTT. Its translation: CASGRDSNQPQHF. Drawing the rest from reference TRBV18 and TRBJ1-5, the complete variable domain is NAGVMQNPRHLVRRRGQEARLRCSPMKGHSHVYWYRQLPEEGLKFMVYLQKENIIDESGMPKERFSAEFPKEGPSILRIQQVVRGDSAAYFCASGRDSNQPQHFGDGTRLSIL.

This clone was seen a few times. CDR3 DNA sequence: TGTGCCAGCAGTAAGACTAGCGGGGGGTACGAGCAGTACTTC. The encoded protein is CASSKTSGGYEQYF. This sequence joins TRBV2 and TRBJ2-7; TRBD2 matches 13 bases. Germline trimming cut 5 bases from V and 4 bases from J; bases unmatched to any gene: 2. CDR3 size: 14 residues. Germline V gene sequence: CDR1 SNHLY, CDR2 FYNNEI.

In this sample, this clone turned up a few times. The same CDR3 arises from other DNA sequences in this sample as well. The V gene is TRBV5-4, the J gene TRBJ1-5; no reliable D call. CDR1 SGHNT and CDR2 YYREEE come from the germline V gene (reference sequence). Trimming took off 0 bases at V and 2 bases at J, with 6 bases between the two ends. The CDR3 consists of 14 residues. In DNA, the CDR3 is TGTGCCAGCAGCTTGGGGGGAGGCAATCAGCCCCAGCATTTT. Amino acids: CASSLGGGNQPQHF.

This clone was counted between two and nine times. CDR3: CASSSGQGESPLHF. The CDR3 region has the DNA TGCGCCAGCAGCTCCGGACAGGGCGAGTCACCCCTCCACTTT. The chain recombines TRBV5-1 with TRBJ1-6, with 8 bases aligning to TRBD1. Losses at the gene ends were 3 bases for V and 10 bases for J; bases not matched to a gene: 6. The CDR3 totals 14 residues. The V gene's germline CDR1 is SGHRS and CDR2 YFSETQ. Combining the CDR3 with reference TRBV5-1 and TRBJ1-6 gives the whole variable domain KAGVTQTPRYLIKTRGQQVTLSCSPISGHRSVSWYQQTPGQGLQFLFEYFSETQRNKGNFPGRFSGRQFSNSRSEMNVSTLELGDSALYLCASSSGQGESPLHFGNGTRLTVT.

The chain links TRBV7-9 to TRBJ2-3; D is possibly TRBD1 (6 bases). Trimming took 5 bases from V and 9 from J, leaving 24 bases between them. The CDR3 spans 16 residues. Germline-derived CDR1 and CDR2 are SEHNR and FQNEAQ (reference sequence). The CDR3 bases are TGTGCCAGCAGCCCGAATCCCGGACGGCTGACAGGAACGCAGTATTTT. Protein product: CASSPNPGRLTGTQYF. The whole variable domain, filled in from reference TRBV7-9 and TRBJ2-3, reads DTGVSQNPRHKITKRGQNVTFRCDPISEHNRLYWYRQTLGQGPEFLTYFQNEAQLEKSRLLSDRFSAERPKGSFSTLEIQRTEQGDSAMYLCASSPNPGRLTGTQYFGPGTRLTVL.

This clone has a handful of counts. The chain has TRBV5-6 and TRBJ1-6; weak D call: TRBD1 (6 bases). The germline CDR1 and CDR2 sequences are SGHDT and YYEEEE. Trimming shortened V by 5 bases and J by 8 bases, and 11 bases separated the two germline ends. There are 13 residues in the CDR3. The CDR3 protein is CASRREGDSPLHF. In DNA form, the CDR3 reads TGTGCCAGCAGACGCGAGGGGGATTCACCCCTCCACTTT. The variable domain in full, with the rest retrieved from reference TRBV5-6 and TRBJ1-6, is DAGVTQSPTHLIKTRGQQVTLRCSPKSGHDTVSWYQQALGQGPQFIFQYYEEEERQRGNFPDRFSGHQFPNYSSELNVNALLLGDSALYLCASRREGDSPLHFGNGTRLTVT.

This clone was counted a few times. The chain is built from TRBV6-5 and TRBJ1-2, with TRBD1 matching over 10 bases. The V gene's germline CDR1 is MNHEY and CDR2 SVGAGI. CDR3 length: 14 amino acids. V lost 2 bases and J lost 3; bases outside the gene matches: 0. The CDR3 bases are TGTGCCAGCAGTTACGGGACAGGGGACTATGGCTACACCTTC. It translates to CASSYGTGDYGYTF.

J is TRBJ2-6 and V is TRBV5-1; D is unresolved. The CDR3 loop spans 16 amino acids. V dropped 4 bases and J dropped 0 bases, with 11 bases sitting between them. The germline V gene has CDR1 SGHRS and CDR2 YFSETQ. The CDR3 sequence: CASSHSASSGANVLTF. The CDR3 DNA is TGCGCCAGCAGCCACTCCGCTAGCTCTGGGGCCAACGTCCTGACTTTC.

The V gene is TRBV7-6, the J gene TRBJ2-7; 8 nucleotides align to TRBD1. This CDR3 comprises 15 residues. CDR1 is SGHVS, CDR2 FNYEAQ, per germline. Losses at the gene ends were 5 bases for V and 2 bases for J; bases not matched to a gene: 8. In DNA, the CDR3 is TGTGCCAGCAGCCATCCGACAGGGGCCCCCTACGAGCAGTACTTC. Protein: CASSHPTGAPYEQYF. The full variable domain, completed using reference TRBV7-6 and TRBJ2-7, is GAGVSQSPRYKVTKRGQDVALRCDPISGHVSLYWYRQALGQGPEFLTYFNYEAQQDKSGLPNDRFSAERPEGSISTLTIQRTEQRDSAMYRCASSHPTGAPYEQYFGPGTRLTVT.

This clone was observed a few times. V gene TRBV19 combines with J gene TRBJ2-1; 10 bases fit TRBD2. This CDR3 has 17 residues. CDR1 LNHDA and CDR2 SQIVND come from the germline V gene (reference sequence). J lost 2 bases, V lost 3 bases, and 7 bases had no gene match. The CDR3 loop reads CASSIAGSGGPYNEQFF. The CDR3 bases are TGTGCCAGTAGTATTGCGGGTAGCGGGGGGCCCTACAATGAGCAGTTCTTC.

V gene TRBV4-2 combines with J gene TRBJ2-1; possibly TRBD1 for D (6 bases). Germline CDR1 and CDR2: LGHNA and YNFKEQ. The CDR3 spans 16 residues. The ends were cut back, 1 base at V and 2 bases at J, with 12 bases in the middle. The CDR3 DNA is TGTGCCAGCAGCCAAGGTCGACAGGAGCCCTACAATGAGCAGTTCTTC. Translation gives CASSQGRQEPYNEQFF.